Shown below are 9 T cell receptor beta chains from a single sample sequenced in a study of blood T cell repertoires in COVID-19. Assay used: immunoSEQ multiplex PCR; TCRdb lists only in-frame clones, some missing. Of 250,000 or so clones listed, nearly 90% are singletons. Sequencing was done on a sample of peripheral blood. Every receptor here comes from a middle-aged woman who had recovered from COVID-19.

The rearrangement joins TRBV7-3 to TRBJ2-6, with D perhaps TRBD2 (5 bases). The CDR3 loop spans 18 amino acids. Trimming took off 3 bases at V and 1 base at J, with 16 bases between the two ends. CDR1 is SGHTA and CDR2 is FQGTGA in the germline V gene. The CDR3 sequence is CASSLNRGIVSGANVLTF. The CDR3 nucleotides are TGTGCCAGCAGCTTGAATAGAGGGATAGTATCTGGGGCCAACGTCCTGACTTTC.

The chain uses TRBV19 and TRBJ2-7, with 7 bases matching TRBD1. Germline V gene lookup returns CDR1 LNHDA and CDR2 SQIVND (reference sequence). The CDR3 spans 14 residues. J gave up 6 bases and V 3 bases, and 8 bases lay outside the gene matches. This chain's CDR3 is CASSIPGQKGEQYF. The DNA of the CDR3 is TGTGCCAGTAGTATCCCGGGACAGAAGGGCGAGCAGTACTTC. Drawing the rest from reference TRBV19 and TRBJ2-7, the complete variable domain is DGGITQSPKYLFRKEGQNVTLSCEQNLNHDAMYWYRQDPGQGLRLIYYSQIVNDFQKGDIAEGYSVSREKKESFPLTVTSAQKNPTAFYLCASSIPGQKGEQYFGPGTRLTVT.

The chain recombines TRBV4-1 with TRBJ2-7; the D gene is possibly TRBD2 (5 bases). Trimming took 0 bases from V and 3 from J, leaving 15 bases between them. Germline-derived CDR1 and CDR2 are MGHRA and YSYEKL. This CDR3 is 16 amino acids long. CDR3 DNA: TGCGCCAGCAGCCAAGATTATGACGAGGGTGTCTACGAGCAGTACTTC. Amino acids: CASSQDYDEGVYEQYF.

The rearrangement links TRBV5-1 to TRBJ1-1; D is possibly TRBD1 (5 bases). The CDR3 contains 14 residues. The ends were cut back, 0 bases at V and 1 base at J, with 7 bases in the middle. CDR1 and CDR2 (germline): SGHRS, YFSETQ. Here the CDR3 reads CASSLAQANTEAFF. CDR3 coding DNA: TGCGCCAGCAGCTTGGCACAGGCGAACACTGAAGCTTTCTTT. The whole variable domain, remainder taken from reference TRBV5-1 and TRBJ1-1, is KAGVTQTPRYLIKTRGQQVTLSCSPISGHRSVSWYQQTPGQGLQFLFEYFSETQRNKGNFPGRFSGRQFSNSRSEMNVSTLELGDSALYLCASSLAQANTEAFFGQGTRLTVV.

The chain recombines TRBV2 with TRBJ2-1; the D is unclear. This CDR3 region has 12 residues. Germline assignment: CDR1 SNHLY and CDR2 FYNNEI. Trimming stripped 11 bases from V and 7 bases from J, with 15 bases between. DNA of the CDR3: TGTGCCTCCAGTACTGGGCATAATGAGCAGTTCTTC. This gives the protein CASSTGHNEQFF. The whole variable domain, remainder taken from reference TRBV2 and TRBJ2-1, is EPEVTQTPSHQVTQMGQEVILRCVPISNHLYFYWYRQILGQKVEFLVSFYNNEISEKSEIFDDQFSVERPDGSNFTLKIRSTKLEDSAMYFCASSTGHNEQFFGPGTRLTVL.

This chain uses TRBV28 with TRBJ1-1, with a weak D call TRBD1 (5 bases). The germline gives CDR1 MDHEN, CDR2 SYDVKM. This CDR3 comprises 15 residues. Trimming stripped 5 bases from V and 0 bases from J, with 13 bases between. CDR3 in DNA: TGTGCCAGCAGTCCCCCGGGGGGGATGAACACTGAAGCTTTCTTT. Protein sequence: CASSPPGGMNTEAFF.

The rearrangement links TRBV5-6 to TRBJ2-2; D may be TRBD1 (6 bases). The V gene's germline CDR1 is SGHDT and CDR2 YYEEEE. The CDR3 has 15 amino acids. V was clipped by 4 bases and J by 0 bases, with 10 bases between them. CDR3 protein: CASSLGTPNTGELFF. In nucleotides, the CDR3 is TGTGCCAGCAGCCTAGGGACACCGAACACCGGGGAGCTGTTTTTT. The full variable domain, rest sourced from reference TRBV5-6 and TRBJ2-2, is DAGVTQSPTHLIKTRGQQVTLRCSPKSGHDTVSWYQQALGQGPQFIFQYYEEEERQRGNFPDRFSGHQFPNYSSELNVNALLLGDSALYLCASSLGTPNTGELFFGEGSRLTVL.

The chain is built from TRBV19 and TRBJ1-2; 10 positions agree with TRBD1. CDR3 length: 14 amino acids. CDR1 LNHDA and CDR2 SQIVND come from the germline V gene (reference sequence). V gave up 10 bases and J gave up 7 bases; unmatched junction bases: 12. The CDR3 coding sequence is TGTGCCACCAAGGACAGGGGGGTAATGGGTGGCTACACCTTC. This codes for CATKDRGVMGGYTF.

This rearrangement joins TRBV28 to TRBJ1-1; no definite D call. Deletions cut 3 bases from V and 4 bases from J, with 12 bases between. The CDR3 length is 14 residues. The germline CDR1 and CDR2 sequences are MDHEN and SYDVKM. The CDR3 loop reads CASSFLSTLTEAFF. The CDR3 bases are TGTGCCAGCAGTTTCCTTAGTACTCTCACTGAAGCTTTCTTT.